This T cell receptor (beta chain) is drawn from a study of T cell repertoires in cytomegalovirus infection. Study background: Public TCR beta signatures were indicative of both CMV infection and a matching HLA type. The study's findings and limits: Identification of carriers of CMV plus the relevant HLA was performed using cumulative public TCR beta family frequency.

One entry per CDR3 protein, called by TCRdb with MiXCR from the reads. The sample has over 120,000 distinct CDR3 sequences; more than 30% are singletons. Comment on this clonotype: Its antigen remains unidentified.

CDR3 size: 14 residues. Trimming took off 3 bases at V and 5 bases at J, with 11 bases between the two ends. The germline V gene has CDR1 SGHVS and CDR2 FNYEAQ. J is TRBJ2-1 and V is TRBV7-6; tentatively, D is TRBD2 (6 bases). Sequenced material: CD8+ T cells from cultured PBMCs, taken from culture after CMV antigen stimulation. This receptor was identified in a human donor in good health (CMV status not recorded). Some clones in this sample may be carry-over from other donors' samples. CDR3 bases: TGTGCCAGCAGCTTGGGGGGAGGAAACAATGAGCAGTTCTTC. As protein: CASSLGGGNNEQFF.